This paragraph covers one TCR beta chain sequence. The data originate from a study of blood T cell repertoires in COVID-19. Study-wide background: The United States, Italy and Spain provided the acute and convalescent COVID-19 samples. The cDNA or gDNA used as material had been derived from T cells, B-cell-depleted T cells, or PBMCs.

Original data processing: Cell counts per sample came from amplifying reference gene primers. Generated by immunoSEQ multiplex PCR, the TCRdb table keeps only in-frame clones and is missing some. D and trimming come from the DNA, and the V and J calls and clone size come from that table. The sample contains tens of thousands of clones, around 94% of which appear only once. The sequenced sample consisted of peripheral blood. The sequence came from a human donor in a cohort sampled during active COVID-19.

The CDR3 nucleotides are TGTGCCAGCAGTTTCAGTGATGGCTACACCTTC. It codes for CASSFSDGYTF. This chain uses TRBV28 with TRBJ1-2, with D uncertain. V gave up 3 bases and J gave up 6 bases, with 5 bases separating them. Germline V gives CDR1 MDHEN, CDR2 SYDVKM. The CDR3 contains 11 residues.